This T cell receptor beta chain originates from a study of blood T cell repertoires in COVID-19. The overall study: Samples representing acute and convalescent COVID-19 were sourced from the United States, Italy and Spain.

Profiled with immunoSEQ multiplex PCR; TCRdb holds only in-frame clones, not every one. In the table there are more than 140,000 clones, over 75% of which are singletons. Germline loops: CDR1 LGHDT, CDR2 YNNKEL (reference sequence). V was cut by 1 base and J by 0 bases, with 11 bases left in between. The CDR3 length is 16 residues. The clonotype was recovered from a human donor in a cohort sampled during active COVID-19. V gene TRBV3-1 (or the pseudogene TRBV3-2) combines with J gene TRBJ2-3, with D perhaps matching TRBD2 (5 bases). Material: peripheral blood. This chain's CDR3 is CASSQGPGFSTDTQYF. The CDR3 region has the DNA TGTGCCAGCAGCCAAGGTCCGGGGTTTAGCACAGATACGCAGTATTTT.